This is a list of T cell receptor beta chains from one sample in a study of beta chain features in type 1 diabetes. Only in-frame clones appear in the TCRdb table, and some are missing; sequencing was by immunoSEQ multiplex PCR. In the table there are 160,000 or so clones, about 9% of which are singletons. Sequenced input: central memory CD4+ T cells from blood. The receptors derive from a woman in her 30s with type 1 diabetes. Both conserved end residues are part of each CDR3. Fields, in order: clone size, D gene, V gene, J gene, CDR3 protein, CDR3 DNA. The D gene is left open where the match is weak. Where a row states a size, it is once, few, many or the class of an expanded clone; other rows omit it.

>few|NA|TRBV19|TRBJ2-5
CASSLVGQRETQYF
TGTGCCAGTAGCCTTGTGGGCCAGCGGGAGACCCAGTACTTC
>few|TRBD2|TRBV7-3|TRBJ2-5
CASSLDSREGETQYF
TGTGCCAGCAGCTTAGATAGCAGGGAGGGGGAGACCCAGTACTTC
>NA|TRBD2|TRBV7-3|TRBJ2-7
CASSPWGGSDEQYF
TGTGCCAGCAGCCCCTGGGGCGGGAGCGACGAGCAGTACTTC
>few|NA|TRBV30|TRBJ2-1
CAWSGLEVQFF
TGTGCCTGGAGTGGGCTAGAGGTGCAGTTCTTC
>few|NA|TRBV19|TRBJ1-1
CASSIVIDRPNTEAFF
TGTGCCAGTAGTATAGTAATCGACAGGCCGAACACTGAAGCTTTCTTT
>NA|TRBD1|TRBV7-3|TRBJ2-3
CASSSRPGQGAGSTDTQYF
TGTGCCAGCAGTTCACGTCCGGGACAGGGGGCAGGAAGCACAGATACGCAGTATTTT
>NA|TRBD1|TRBV5-1|TRBJ2-7
CASSPLPGTGEQYF
TGCGCCAGCAGCCCCCTCCCGGGGACAGGGGAGCAGTACTTC
>NA|NA|TRBV6-5|TRBJ2-5
CASRGQAQETQYF
TGTGCCAGCAGGGGACAAGCCCAAGAGACCCAGTACTTC
>NA|TRBD1|TRBV4-2|TRBJ1-2
CASSQGQRDSNYGYTF
TGTGCCAGCAGCCAAGGTCAGAGGGACAGTAACTATGGCTACACCTTC
>few|NA|TRBV7-3|TRBJ1-2
CASSQRTAANYGYTF
TGCGCCAGCAGCCAACGTACAGCCGCTAACTATGGCTACACCTTC
>NA|NA|TRBV28|TRBJ2-7
CASRPPGEQSEQYF
TGTGCCAGCAGGCCCCCGGGGGAACAGAGCGAGCAGTACTTC
>few|TRBD2|TRBV11-2|TRBJ2-5
CASSWEGKGVETQYF
TGTGCCAGCAGCTGGGAGGGTAAAGGGGTGGAGACCCAGTACTTC
>NA|NA|TRBV21-1|TRBJ2-1
CASSTHTTGTADSDEQFF
TGTGCCAGCAGCACCCACACTACCGGGACTGCCGATTCCGATGAGCAGTTCTTC
>few|TRBD2|TRBV5-1|TRBJ2-1
CASGGLAGSPGNEQFF
TGCGCCAGCGGGGGACTAGCGGGTTCTCCCGGAAATGAGCAGTTCTTC
>few|TRBD1|TRBV30|TRBJ2-3
CAWSAGQGVADTQYF
TGTGCCTGGAGTGCGGGGCAGGGGGTGGCAGATACGCAGTATTTT
>NA|NA|TRBV4-1|TRBJ2-7
CASSQDLEQSYYEQYF
TGTGCCAGCAGCCAAGATTTGGAGCAGTCTTACTACGAGCAGTACTTC
>many|NA|TRBV29-1|TRBJ2-1
CSVGGTSYNEQFF
TGCAGCGTTGGGGGGACAAGCTACAATGAGCAGTTCTTC
>few|TRBD2|TRBV27|TRBJ2-7
CASGPPEREGPYEQYF
TGTGCCAGCGGTCCCCCTGAGCGGGAGGGACCCTACGAGCAGTACTTC
>NA|TRBD2|TRBV5-1|TRBJ2-1
CASSPGTSGTNEQFF
TGCGCCAGCAGCCCCGGGACTAGCGGGACCAATGAGCAGTTCTTC
>NA|NA|TRBV29-1|TRBJ1-1
CSVEGRQSLNTEAFF
TGCAGCGTTGAAGGGCGGCAGAGCCTAAACACTGAAGCTTTCTTT
>NA|NA|TRBV4-2|TRBJ2-3
CASSRAIEADTQYF
TGTGCCAGCAGCCGGGCGATCGAAGCAGATACGCAGTATTTT
>few|TRBD2|TRBV27|TRBJ2-1
CASSLAGAYNEQFF
TGTGCCAGCAGTTTGGCGGGGGCCTACAATGAGCAGTTCTTC
>few|TRBD2|TRBV4-1|TRBJ2-2
CASSQILAGLGVGELFF
TGCGCCAGCAGCCAAATACTAGCGGGGTTGGGGGTCGGGGAGCTGTTTTTT
>NA|NA|TRBV4-2|TRBJ2-1
CASSRVADEQFF
TGTGCCAGCAGCCGAGTAGCAGATGAGCAGTTCTTC
>NA|TRBD2|TRBV5-1|TRBJ2-3
CASSWSQGLADTDTQYF
TGCGCCAGCAGCTGGAGCCAGGGACTAGCGGACACAGATACGCAGTATTTT
>few|NA|TRBV5-4|TRBJ2-1
CASSFDRRDEQFF
TGTGCCAGCAGCTTCGACAGGCGCGATGAGCAGTTCTTC